One sample yielded the 18 T cell receptor beta chains listed below, sequenced in a study of cytomegalovirus exposure and HLA in healthy donors. The PCR contained 60 Vbeta and 13 Jbeta primers. Here immunoSEQ multiplex PCR was the method, and the copy in TCRdb shows in-frame clones only, minus some. The sample has 190,000 or so clones; 79% are singletons. The sample comprised PBMCs. The receptors derive from a male donor in good health and CMV-seropositive.

The chain recombines TRBV11-1 with TRBJ2-1; 7 bases line up with TRBD1. Germline CDR1 reads SGHAT; CDR2 reads FQDESV (reference sequence). This CDR3 is 16 amino acids long. With 6 bases clipped from V and 7 bases from J, the junction kept 15 bases outside the gene matches. CDR3 protein: CASRLTRGHDENEQFF. The CDR3 nucleotides are TGTGCCAGCAGGTTGACGAGGGGGCACGATGAAAATGAGCAGTTCTTC.

This clone has only a few counts. In DNA, the CDR3 is TGTGCCAGCAAGGGGGGGTGGCGCTACAATGAGCAGTTCTTC. This gives the protein CASKGGWRYNEQFF. This chain connects TRBV7-9 to TRBJ2-1, with D possibly being TRBD2 (7 bases). The germline gives CDR1 SEHNR, CDR2 FQNEAQ (reference sequence). The CDR3 has 14 amino acids. Trimming removed 7 bases from V and 3 bases from J, with 13 bases in between.

The chain combines TRBV19 with TRBJ2-7, with TRBD1 identical over 11 bases. CDR1 LNHDA and CDR2 SQIVND come from the germline V gene (reference sequence). There are 15 residues in the CDR3. V was clipped by 5 bases and J by 5 bases; unmatched bases: 8. CDR3 residues: CASSQDRGHYDEQYF. CDR3 nucleotides: TGTGCCAGTAGTCAGGACAGGGGGCATTATGACGAGCAGTACTTC. Based on the CDR3 plus reference TRBV19 and TRBJ2-7, the full variable domain is DGGITQSPKYLFRKEGQNVTLSCEQNLNHDAMYWYRQDPGQGLRLIYYSQIVNDFQKGDIAEGYSVSREKKESFPLTVTSAQKNPTAFYLCASSQDRGHYDEQYFGPGTRLTVT.

The rearrangement links TRBV5-1 to TRBJ1-6; tentatively, D is TRBD1 (5 bases). CDR1 and CDR2 from the germline V gene are SGHRS and YFSETQ. Trimming removed 0 bases at V and 10 bases at J, with 17 bases between. This CDR3 has 16 amino acids. The CDR3 nucleotides are TGCGCCAGCAGCTTGGTTCGGTGGCAGGGCAACTCACCCCTCCACTTT. Its translation: CASSLVRWQGNSPLHF.

The genes are TRBV28 and TRBJ1-6; possibly TRBD1 for D (5 bases). V lost 5 bases and J lost 7, with 15 bases in between. The CDR3 totals 15 residues. Germline V gives CDR1 MDHEN, CDR2 SYDVKM. The CDR3 sequence is CASSPGGGGNSPLHF. The CDR3 nucleotides are TGTGCCAGCAGTCCGGGGGGGGGAGGGAATTCACCCCTCCACTTT.

The chain has TRBV29-1 and TRBJ2-1, with D possibly TRBD2 on 5 matching bases. The CDR3 is made up of 12 amino acids. Deletions cut 2 bases from V and 9 bases from J, with 11 bases between. Germline V gene lookup returns CDR1 SQVTM and CDR2 ANQGSEA. The CDR3 region has the DNA TGCAGCGTTGAAAGCCCTAGCACTGAGCAGTTCTTC. Protein: CSVESPSTEQFF.

This rearrangement joins TRBV19 to TRBJ2-4; possible D gene TRBD2, 5 bases. The germline V gene has CDR1 LNHDA and CDR2 SQIVND (reference sequence). There are 15 residues in the CDR3. The CDR3 region has the DNA TGTGCGTCACTTGAGAGAGGGATAGCCAAAAACATTCAGTACTTC. Encoded protein: CASLERGIAKNIQYF.

The chain recombines TRBV6-5 with TRBJ2-7; 7 nucleotides line up with TRBD2. Germline V lookup: CDR1 MNHEY, CDR2 SVGAGI. The V and J ends lost 7 bases and 2 bases, in that order; junction bases with no gene match: 8. CDR3 size: 14 residues. CDR3 in DNA: TGTGCCAGCACCCGGGGAGGGCCCCCCTACGAGCAGTACTTC. Its translation: CASTRGGPPYEQYF.

V is TRBV11-2 and J is TRBJ2-5; D remains ambiguous. Trimming stripped 4 bases from V and 11 bases from J, with 20 bases between. The germline gives CDR1 SGHAT, CDR2 FQNNGV. CDR3 length: 14 amino acids. The CDR3 DNA follows: TGTGCCAGCAGCTCTCTAACCCGTACCAAGAGACAGTACTTC. It translates to CASSSLTRTKRQYF.

The rearrangement joins TRBV29-1 to TRBJ2-5; 7 positions agree with TRBD1. CDR3 length equals 12 residues. V lost 7 bases and J lost 7; bases outside the gene matches: 9. Germline lookup yields CDR1 SQVTM and CDR2 ANQGSEA. CDR3: CSAKQGYGTQYF. In DNA, the CDR3 is TGCAGCGCCAAACAGGGGTACGGGACCCAGTACTTC.

In its sample, this clone was seen once. This chain joins TRBV6-4 and TRBJ2-2; D is unresolved. The CDR3 covers 15 residues. The germline V gene has CDR1 MRHNA and CDR2 SNTAGT. Trimming took 5 bases from V and 5 from J, leaving 15 bases between them. CDR3 nucleotides: TGTGCCAGCAGTCCGGGTTCCCACCGGACCGGGGAGCTGTTTTTT. Translating gives CASSPGSHRTGELFF.

This clone was observed a few times. The chain couples TRBV27 to TRBJ2-7; 7 bases are shared with TRBD2. Germline lookup yields CDR1 MNHEY and CDR2 SMNVEV (reference sequence). CDR3 size: 14 residues. V was clipped by 8 bases and J by 4 bases; unmatched bases: 11. The CDR3 nucleotides read TGTGCCAGCCGCTCGGCGGGAGAGGAGTACGAGCAGTACTTC. This sequence encodes CASRSAGEEYEQYF.

The gene calls are TRBV7-8 and TRBJ1-1; TRBD1 might be the D (6 bases). V shed 1 base and J shed 6 bases, with 18 bases lying between them. This CDR3 is built from 16 residues. CDR1 and CDR2 (germline): SGHVS, FQNEAQ. The CDR3 sequence is CASSLESPYRVAEAFF. The CDR3 coding sequence is TGTGCCAGCAGCTTAGAGAGCCCCTACAGGGTTGCTGAAGCTTTCTTT.

The gene calls are TRBV11-2 and TRBJ1-2; D is possibly TRBD1 (6 bases). Per the germline V gene, CDR1 is SGHAT and CDR2 is FQNNGV. CDR3 length: 13 residues. Trimming stripped 5 bases from V and 8 bases from J, with 15 bases between. The CDR3 DNA is TGTGCCAGCAGCATCAGCGGGGGGCTCGGCTACACCTTC. The encoded protein is CASSISGGLGYTF.

Notes on this clone: Additional DNA sequences in this sample encode the identical CDR3. This chain joins TRBV18 and TRBJ2-5; D unclear. Germline V CDR1 and CDR2: KGHSH, LQKENI. The ends were cut back, 2 bases at V and 5 bases at J, with 9 bases in the middle. The CDR3 loop spans 13 amino acids. CDR3 nucleotides: TGTGCCAGCTCACCAGGGTCGAGGGAGACCCAGTACTTC. Amino acid sequence: CASSPGSRETQYF.

This chain connects TRBV27 to TRBJ2-1; TRBD2 aligns across 9 bases. The CDR3 consists of 17 residues. Germline-derived CDR1 and CDR2 are MNHEY and SMNVEV (reference sequence). Trimming cost V 5 bases and J 6 bases; bases outside gene matches: 14. The CDR3 nucleotides are TGTGCCAGCAGTCTCGATGCATCCGGGACTAGCCTCAATGAGCAGTTCTTC. It encodes CASSLDASGTSLNEQFF.

This chain connects TRBV5-1 to TRBJ2-1; tentatively, D is TRBD1 (6 bases). CDR3 length: 14 residues. Germline values: CDR1 SGHRS, CDR2 YFSETQ. The V and J ends lost 0 bases and 4 bases respectively, with 8 bases between them. The CDR3 spells CASSLGQGYNEQFF. Written as DNA, the CDR3 is TGCGCCAGCAGCTTGGGGCAGGGGTACAATGAGCAGTTCTTC.

This chain connects TRBV6-5 to TRBJ1-2, with D possibly TRBD1 on 6 matching bases. Trimming left V 2 bases short and J 2 bases short, with 9 bases between. Germline V CDR1 and CDR2: MNHEY, SVGAGI. This CDR3 is built from 14 residues. The CDR3 spells CASSYNGQNYGYTF. CDR3 nucleotide sequence: TGTGCCAGCAGTTACAATGGACAGAACTATGGCTACACCTTC.